A selection of T cell receptor beta chains follows, all from one sample in a study of identical twins. MiXCR, run by TCRdb on the 5' RACE reads, gives a single entry per CDR3 protein. The sample lists around 1.7 million distinct CDR3 sequences; around 33% were seen once. Material for sequencing was cord blood. These receptors were collected from a newborn girl in good health. CDR3s include the opening cysteine and the closing phenylalanine or tryptophan. Each record gives: V gene, D gene, J gene, CDR3 length, clone size, CDR3 protein, CDR3 DNA. D genes are given only for firm matches. A row's size may be missing; if present it is once, few, many or a size class.

v_call: TRBV5-5; d_call: NA; j_call: TRBJ2-3; cdr3_length: 12; clone_size: few; cdr3_aa: CASSLTANTQYF; cdr3_nt: TGTGCCAGCAGCTTGACAGCCAATACGCAGTATTTT
v_call: TRBV12-3/TRBV12-4; d_call: NA; j_call: TRBJ1-2; cdr3_length: 14; clone_size: NA; cdr3_aa: CASLRSGGKNGYTF; cdr3_nt: TGTGCCAGCTTGAGGTCCGGGGGCAAAAATGGCTACACCTTC
v_call: TRBV29-1; d_call: TRBD1; j_call: TRBJ2-5; cdr3_length: 11; clone_size: NA; cdr3_aa: CSVKDRISQYF; cdr3_nt: TGCAGCGTTAAGGACAGGATCTCTCAGTACTTC
v_call: TRBV12-3/TRBV12-4; d_call: NA; j_call: TRBJ2-3; cdr3_length: 14; clone_size: few; cdr3_aa: CASNLGGTTDTQYF; cdr3_nt: TGTGCCAGCAACTTAGGTGGGACCACAGATACGCAGTATTTT
v_call: TRBV5-1; d_call: NA; j_call: TRBJ1-2; cdr3_length: 16; clone_size: few; cdr3_aa: CASSPYPRGTNYGYTF; cdr3_nt: TGCGCCAGCAGCCCATACCCAAGGGGAACTAACTATGGCTACACCTTC
v_call: TRBV27; d_call: NA; j_call: TRBJ2-1; cdr3_length: 17; clone_size: many; cdr3_aa: CASSSPSDPSSYNEQFF; cdr3_nt: TGTGCCAGCAGTTCCCCTAGCGACCCGAGCTCCTACAATGAGCAGTTCTTC
v_call: TRBV2; d_call: NA; j_call: TRBJ2-1; cdr3_length: 12; clone_size: many; cdr3_aa: CASSEWNNEQFF; cdr3_nt: TGTGCCAGCAGTGAATGGAACAATGAGCAGTTCTTC
v_call: TRBV5-1; d_call: NA; j_call: TRBJ2-7; cdr3_length: 15; clone_size: NA; cdr3_aa: CASSPPSSSYNEQYF; cdr3_nt: TGCGCCAGCAGCCCACCTTCCAGCTCCTACAATGAGCAGTACTTC
v_call: TRBV6-6; d_call: NA; j_call: TRBJ1-1; cdr3_length: 15; clone_size: NA; cdr3_aa: CASSYDGRASTEAFF; cdr3_nt: TGTGCCAGCAGTTACGACGGCAGGGCGAGCACTGAAGCTTTCTTT
v_call: TRBV28; d_call: NA; j_call: TRBJ1-4; cdr3_length: 15; clone_size: NA; cdr3_aa: CASSLRQGGFEKLFF; cdr3_nt: TGTGCCAGCAGTTTACGACAAGGAGGTTTTGAAAAACTGTTTTTT
v_call: TRBV27; d_call: NA; j_call: TRBJ2-5; cdr3_length: 11; clone_size: NA; cdr3_aa: CAAGIQETQYF; cdr3_nt: TGTGCCGCGGGGATCCAAGAGACCCAGTACTTC
v_call: TRBV6-5; d_call: NA; j_call: TRBJ1-6; cdr3_length: 16; clone_size: few; cdr3_aa: CASSHISGFVRSPLHF; cdr3_nt: TGTGCCAGCAGCCATATTTCAGGGTTTGTTCGGTCACCCCTCCACTTT
v_call: TRBV25-1; d_call: NA; j_call: TRBJ2-2; cdr3_length: 13; clone_size: few; cdr3_aa: CASSHANTGELFF; cdr3_nt: TGTGCCAGCAGTCACGCGAACACCGGGGAGCTGTTTTTT
v_call: TRBV4-2; d_call: NA; j_call: TRBJ2-3; cdr3_length: 15; clone_size: NA; cdr3_aa: CASSMTAGGTGTQYF; cdr3_nt: TGTGCCAGCAGCATGACGGCGGGCGGCACAGGTACGCAGTATTTT
v_call: TRBV24-1; d_call: TRBD1; j_call: TRBJ2-7; cdr3_length: 16; clone_size: once; cdr3_aa: CATSDKGASSYNEQYF; cdr3_nt: TGTGCCACCAGTGACAAGGGGGCGAGCTCCTACAATGAGCAGTACTTC